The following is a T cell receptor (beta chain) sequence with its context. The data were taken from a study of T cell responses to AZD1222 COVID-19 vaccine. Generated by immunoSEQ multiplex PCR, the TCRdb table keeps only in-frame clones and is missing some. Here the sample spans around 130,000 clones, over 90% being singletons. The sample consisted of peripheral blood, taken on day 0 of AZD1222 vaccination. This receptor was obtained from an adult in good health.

CDR3 region: CASSDGDRHYGYTF. The CDR3 DNA reads as TGTGCCAGCAGTGACGGGGACAGGCACTATGGCTACACCTTC. V usage is TRBV2 and J usage is TRBJ1-2, with 8 bases matching TRBD1. Germline assignment: CDR1 SNHLY and CDR2 FYNNEI. V shed 3 bases and J 3 bases; nucleotides not matched to a gene: 3. CDR3 length: 14 residues.